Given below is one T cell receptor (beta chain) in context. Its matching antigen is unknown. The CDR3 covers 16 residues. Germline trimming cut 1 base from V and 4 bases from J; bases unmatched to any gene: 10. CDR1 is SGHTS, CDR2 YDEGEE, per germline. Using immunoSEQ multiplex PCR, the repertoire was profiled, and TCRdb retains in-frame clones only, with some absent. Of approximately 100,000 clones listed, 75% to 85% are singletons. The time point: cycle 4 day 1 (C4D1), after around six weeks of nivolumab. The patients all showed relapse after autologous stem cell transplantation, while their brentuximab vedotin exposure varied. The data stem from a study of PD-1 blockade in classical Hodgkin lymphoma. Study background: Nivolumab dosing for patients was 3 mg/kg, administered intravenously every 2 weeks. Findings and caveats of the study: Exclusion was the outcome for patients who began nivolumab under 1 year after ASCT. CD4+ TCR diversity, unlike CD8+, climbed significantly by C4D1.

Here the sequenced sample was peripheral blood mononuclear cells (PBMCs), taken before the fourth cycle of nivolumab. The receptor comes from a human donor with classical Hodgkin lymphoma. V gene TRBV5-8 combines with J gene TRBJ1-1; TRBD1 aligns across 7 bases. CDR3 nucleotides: TGTGCCAGCAGCTTGAGGGCAGGGGGTTTCGGCACTGAAGCTTTCTTT. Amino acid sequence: CASSLRAGGFGTEAFF. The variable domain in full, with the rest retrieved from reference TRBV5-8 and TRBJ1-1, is EAGVTQSPTHLIKTRGQQATLRCSPISGHTSVYWYQQALGLGLQFLLWYDEGEERNRGNFPPRFSGRQFPNYSSELNVNALELEDSALYLCASSLRAGGFGTEAFFGQGTRLTVV.